A single sample is the source of the 30 T cell receptor beta chains below, sequenced in a study of response to subunit inactivated influenza vaccine. TCRdb analysed the RT-PCR reads with MiXCR anew, one entry per CDR3 protein. This sample has 160,000 or so distinct CDR3 sequences; roughly 10% occur once, and the top ten carry roughly 12%. This sample comprised non-naive T cells sorted from PBMCs, obtained about 40 days after vaccination. These receptors all stem from a man aged 50 to 59 who received an inactivated influenza vaccine.

The chain links TRBV28 to TRBJ2-6; D gene ambiguous. This CDR3 has 16 residues. Germline CDR1 MDHEN, CDR2 SYDVKM. V gave up 7 bases and J gave up 6 bases, with 19 bases separating them. In DNA form, the CDR3 reads TGTGCCAGCACTTTTATCAATTTCAAGGCGGCCAACGTCCTGACTTTC. Residues: CASTFINFKAANVLTF.

This clonotype was recorded many times. The chain is built from TRBV11-2 and TRBJ2-7; TRBD1 might be the D (5 bases). The CDR3 length is 14 residues. Trimming removed 4 bases from V and 3 bases from J, with 13 bases in between. From germline, CDR1 is SGHAT and CDR2 FQNNGV. The CDR3 DNA is TGTGCCAGCAGCTCCCAGGGATCTCTCTACGAGCAGTACTTC. It encodes CASSSQGSLYEQYF.

This clonotype was observed a handful of times. The CDR3: CASSPRGGLTDTQYF. For the CDR3, the DNA is TGTGCCAGCAGCCCTCGGGGGGGGCTGACAGATACGCAGTATTTT. J is TRBJ2-3 and V is TRBV7-3, with TRBD2 matching 8 bases. The germline CDR1 and CDR2 sequences are SGHTA and FQGTGA. The CDR3 runs to 15 residues. Germline trimming cut 5 bases from V and 3 bases from J; bases unmatched to any gene: 7. Filled out from reference TRBV7-3 and TRBJ2-3, the complete variable domain reads GAGVSQTPSNKVTEKGKYVELRCDPISGHTALYWYRQSLGQGPEFLIYFQGTGAADDSGLPNDRFFAVRPEGSVSTLKIQRTERGDSAVYLCASSPRGGLTDTQYFGPGTRLTVL.

This clonotype was found a few times. This chain links TRBV10-3 with TRBJ1-6; D gene uncertain. V lost 0 bases and J lost 7, with 10 bases in between. The V gene's germline CDR1 is ENHRY and CDR2 SYGVKD. The CDR3 extends over 15 amino acids. For the CDR3, the DNA is TGTGCCATCAGTGAGTCGGGTGTGAACAATTCACCCCTCCACTTT. The encoded protein is CAISESGVNNSPLHF.

This clonotype was counted ten times or more. V is TRBV5-1 and J is TRBJ2-1; 9 nucleotides align to TRBD1. The CDR3 extends over 15 amino acids. Germline CDR1 and CDR2: SGHRS and YFSETQ. After removal of 4 bases from V and 6 bases from J, the junction contained 8 bases not matched to a gene. In nucleotides, the CDR3 is TGCGCCAGCAGCCCGAGGACAGGGGACGGCAATGAGCAGTTCTTC. Translated: CASSPRTGDGNEQFF. Based on the CDR3 plus reference TRBV5-1 and TRBJ2-1, the full variable domain is KAGVTQTPRYLIKTRGQQVTLSCSPISGHRSVSWYQQTPGQGLQFLFEYFSETQRNKGNFPGRFSGRQFSNSRSEMNVSTLELGDSALYLCASSPRTGDGNEQFFGPGTRLTVL.

This clonotype showed up just a few times. V usage is TRBV12-3 or TRBV12-4 and J usage is TRBJ2-2, with D uncertain. Trimming took 6 bases from V and 6 from J, leaving 17 bases between them. The CDR3 spans 15 residues. The CDR3 reads CASRLGVYISGELFF. CDR3 coding DNA: TGTGCCAGCAGGTTGGGTGTGTATATATCCGGGGAGCTGTTTTTT.

This clonotype has ten or more counts. The chain has TRBV10-3 and TRBJ2-1; 12 nucleotides agree with TRBD2. The CDR3 extends over 17 amino acids. J lost 2 bases, V lost 4 bases, and 6 bases had no gene match. CDR1 is ENHRY, CDR2 SYGVKD, per germline. This chain's CDR3 is CAISGLGLAGPYNEQFF. CDR3 DNA: TGTGCCATCAGTGGGTTAGGACTAGCGGGGCCCTACAATGAGCAGTTCTTC.

This clonotype came up a few times. The chain links TRBV18 to TRBJ2-6; D uncertain. With 3 bases removed from V and 1 base from J, the gap between germline ends came to 7 bases. CDR3 size: 15 residues. CDR1 is KGHSH, CDR2 LQKENI, per germline. The CDR3, as DNA: TGTGCCAGCTCACCTAAGCAATCTGGGGCCAACGTCCTGACTTTC. Residues: CASSPKQSGANVLTF.

This clonotype was picked up a small number of times. The rearrangement links TRBV14 to TRBJ2-7; a possible D gene is TRBD1 (6 bases). The CDR3 sequence is 12 residues long. Germline loops: CDR1 SGHDN, CDR2 FVKESK. Trimming stripped 4 bases from V and 9 bases from J, with 13 bases between. The chain's CDR3 is CASSPDRLVQYF. The DNA for the CDR3 is TGTGCCAGCAGCCCAGACAGGCTCGTGCAGTACTTC. Full variable domain (rest looked up from reference TRBV14 and TRBJ2-7): EAGVTQFPSHSVIEKGQTVTLRCDPISGHDNLYWYRRVMGKEIKFLLHFVKESKQDESGMPNNRFLAERTGGTYSTLKVQPAELEDSGVYFCASSPDRLVQYFGPGTRLTVT.

The chain couples TRBV12-3 or TRBV12-4 to TRBJ1-1, with D hard to call. V lost 3 bases to trimming and J lost 5 bases, with 7 bases between them. This CDR3 has 12 residues. As DNA, the CDR3 is TGTGCCAGCAGTTTTGTGGGGACTGAAGCTTTCTTT. Translation: CASSFVGTEAFF.

This clonotype was seen a handful of times. The J gene is TRBJ2-2, the V gene TRBV7-8; no clear D gene. The CDR3 covers 14 residues. CDR1 is SGHVS, CDR2 FQNEAQ, per germline. V was pared by 5 bases and J by 4 bases, with 11 bases between. DNA for the CDR3: TGTGCCAGCAGCCTTAGAGGCGGCACCGGGGAGCTGTTTTTT. It encodes CASSLRGGTGELFF.

The rearrangement joins TRBV5-1 to TRBJ2-1; D tentatively fits TRBD1 or TRBD2 (5 bases each). Per the germline V gene, CDR1 is SGHRS and CDR2 is YFSETQ. This CDR3 comprises 13 residues. V was shortened by 4 bases and J by 9 bases, with 14 bases between the two germline ends. As DNA, the CDR3 is TGCGCCAGCAGCACGGGACGGTCGGGTGAGCAGTTCTTC. Translating gives CASSTGRSGEQFF.

This clonotype was counted ten times or more. The genes are TRBV14 and TRBJ2-5; 8 bases are shared with TRBD1. CDR1 and CDR2 from the germline V gene are SGHDN and FVKESK. The CDR3 runs 15 residues. V lost 1 base and J lost 5; bases outside the gene matches: 6. CDR3 bases: TGTGCCAGCAGCCAAGGGCCAGGGGGCAAGGAGACCCAGTACTTC. Its protein is CASSQGPGGKETQYF.

The sample holds many counts of this clonotype. The chain uses TRBV5-1 and TRBJ2-7; no clear D. Germline V gives CDR1 SGHRS, CDR2 YFSETQ. V lost 5 bases and J 5 bases, leaving 14 bases between the germline ends. The CDR3 totals 13 residues. Written as DNA, the CDR3 is TGCGCCAGCAGGGGTCAAGAAACCGACGAGCAGTACTTC. Protein: CASRGQETDEQYF.

This clonotype was seen more than once but under ten times. The chain carries TRBV28 and TRBJ1-1; 8 bases match TRBD1. CDR3 size: 16 residues. Germline CDR1 and CDR2: MDHEN and SYDVKM. Trimming cost V 2 bases and J 2 bases; bases outside gene matches: 7. The CDR3 loop is CASSLGRGQKNTEAFF. CDR3 nucleotides: TGTGCCAGCAGTTTAGGCAGGGGGCAAAAAAACACTGAAGCTTTCTTT.

This clonotype was detected a few times. The chain employs TRBV24-1 and TRBJ2-3, with 7 bases fitting TRBD2. The CDR3 runs 14 residues. Trimming at V came to 10 bases and at J to 0 bases, leaving 6 bases not matched to a gene. Germline CDR1 KGHDR, CDR2 SFDVKD. CDR3 nucleotide sequence: TGTGCCACGGGGGGGGAACTTAGCACAGATACGCAGTATTTT. It encodes CATGGELSTDTQYF.

The sample holds many counts of this clonotype. The chain joins TRBV7-2 to TRBJ2-7; the D is unclear. V dropped 5 bases and J dropped 6 bases, with 11 bases sitting between them. This CDR3 is built from 12 residues. From germline, CDR1 is SGHTA and CDR2 FQGNSA. The CDR3 region is CASSPPTAEQYF. CDR3 nucleotides: TGTGCCAGCAGCCCACCTACCGCCGAGCAGTACTTC.

This clonotype was detected many times. The J gene is TRBJ2-7, the V gene TRBV29-1; either TRBD1 or TRBD2 may supply D (5 bases each). V was clipped by 7 bases and J by 2 bases, with 15 bases between them. CDR1 and CDR2 (germline): SQVTM, ANQGSEA. CDR3 length equals 13 residues. As DNA, the CDR3 is TGCAGCGCCGAGACAGACTACACCTACGAGCAGTACTTC. Translation gives CSAETDYTYEQYF.

The V gene is TRBV19, the J gene TRBJ2-3, with D perhaps TRBD2 (5 bases). V lost 2 bases and J lost 6, with 6 bases in between. CDR1 and CDR2 from the germline V gene are LNHDA and SQIVND (reference sequence). This CDR3 has 12 residues. The CDR3: CASSITGDTQYF. CDR3 in DNA: TGTGCCAGTAGTATAACGGGGGATACGCAGTATTTT.

This clonotype was detected a few times. The rearrangement joins TRBV27 to TRBJ1-3; possibly TRBD1 for D (5 bases). CDR1 is MNHEY, CDR2 SMNVEV, per germline (reference sequence). The CDR3 extends over 14 amino acids. V dropped 6 bases and J dropped 0 bases, with 9 bases sitting between them. The CDR3 sequence: CASRGGFSGNTIYF. DNA of the CDR3: TGTGCCAGCAGGGGGGGGTTCTCTGGAAACACCATATATTTT.

The chain links TRBV30 to TRBJ1-3; unclear D gene. This CDR3 spans 16 amino acids. Germline CDR1 and CDR2: GTSNPN and SVGIG (reference sequence). V was clipped by 0 bases and J by 4 bases, with 16 bases between them. The CDR3 region is CAWSVWQRRAGNTIYF. CDR3 in DNA: TGTGCCTGGAGTGTATGGCAGCGAAGGGCCGGAAACACCATATATTTT. The full variable domain, in which reference TRBV30 and TRBJ1-3 provide the parts outside the CDR3, is SQTIHQWPATLVQPVGSPLSLECTVEGTSNPNLYWYRQAAGRGLQLLFYSVGIGQISSEVPQNLSASRPQDRQFILSSKKLLLSDSGFYLCAWSVWQRRAGNTIYFGEGSWLTVV.

This clonotype has only a few counts. J is TRBJ1-6 and V is TRBV6-2 or TRBV6-3, with no clear D. The CDR3 spans 13 residues. The germline gives CDR1 MNHEY, CDR2 SVGEGT. Trimming shortened V by 5 bases and J by 10 bases, and 12 bases separated the two germline ends. Written as DNA, the CDR3 is TGTGCCAGCAGTCCGTTCTTGGCGTCACCCCTCCACTTT. Translated, it gives CASSPFLASPLHF.

The rearrangement joins TRBV7-2 to TRBJ2-3; 10 positions match TRBD2. CDR1 SGHTA and CDR2 FQGNSA come from the germline V gene. V was clipped by 3 bases and J by 3 bases; unmatched bases: 6. The length of the CDR3 is 16 residues. This CDR3 reads CASSLSSGGGTDTQYF. CDR3 nucleotide sequence: TGTGCCAGCAGCTTGTCTAGCGGGGGAGGGACAGATACGCAGTATTTT.

This clonotype came up many times. The chain carries TRBV12-3 or TRBV12-4 and TRBJ2-2; 8 bases match TRBD1. The V gene end was trimmed by 7 bases and the J gene end by 5 bases; junction bases not matched to a gene: 6. The CDR3 is 14 amino acids. DNA of the CDR3: TGTGCCAGCAACCCTAGGACAGGGACCGGGGAGCTGTTTTTT. This codes for CASNPRTGTGELFF.

This clonotype was found a few times. The V call is TRBV2, the J call TRBJ1-1; the D is unclear. The CDR3 has 14 residues. Trimming removed 7 bases from V and 1 base from J, with 13 bases in between. Germline V CDR1 and CDR2: SNHLY, FYNNEI. The CDR3 protein is CASKVPLGNTEAFF. The CDR3 DNA follows: TGTGCCAGCAAAGTCCCCCTAGGGAACACTGAAGCTTTCTTT.

This clonotype was detected a few times. The chain has TRBV27 and TRBJ1-1; unclear D gene. The CDR3 covers 13 residues. From germline, CDR1 is MNHEY and CDR2 SMNVEV (reference sequence). The ends were cut back, 6 bases at V and 4 bases at J, with 12 bases in the middle. This CDR3 is CASSYGRSTEAFF. As DNA, the CDR3 is TGTGCCAGCAGCTATGGGCGATCCACTGAAGCTTTCTTT.

This clonotype was detected a few times. This chain links TRBV24-1 with TRBJ2-3; D uncertain. Between the trimmed V and J ends, which lost 7 bases and 7 bases, there was a span of 8 bases. Germline V gene lookup returns CDR1 KGHDR and CDR2 SFDVKD. The CDR3 covers 11 residues. CDR3 DNA: TGTGCCACCAGCTCAGCAAATACGCAGTATTTT. Translating gives CATSSANTQYF.

This clonotype was observed a handful of times. This sequence joins TRBV4-1 and TRBJ2-3; 9 bases are shared with TRBD2. Germline V gene data show CDR1 as MGHRA and CDR2 as YSYEKL. The CDR3 is made up of 17 amino acids. V was pared by 1 base and J by 2 bases, with 7 bases of the junction left unmatched. The CDR3 protein is CASSQVGAGGPTDTQYF. In DNA, the CDR3 is TGCGCCAGCAGCCAAGTGGGGGCGGGAGGGCCCACAGATACGCAGTATTTT.

At least ten counts were recorded for this clonotype. J is TRBJ2-3 and V is TRBV28; 9 nucleotides agree with TRBD1. V lost 4 bases to trimming and J lost 0 bases; unmatched junction nucleotides: 14. Per the germline V gene, CDR1 is MDHEN and CDR2 is SYDVKM. The CDR3 contains 19 residues. The CDR3 loop reads CASSSSGTGLTSSTDTQYF. The CDR3 coding sequence is TGTGCCAGCAGTTCATCCGGGACAGGGCTGACTTCTAGCACAGATACGCAGTATTTT. The full variable domain, rest sourced from reference TRBV28 and TRBJ2-3, is DVKVTQSSRYLVKRTGEKVFLECVQDMDHENMFWYRQDPGLGLRLIYFSYDVKMKEKGDIPEGYSVSREKKERFSLILESASTNQTSMYLCASSSSGTGLTSSTDTQYFGPGTRLTVL.

This clonotype appeared a single time. J is TRBJ2-1 and V is TRBV9; 7 bases are shared with TRBD2. J lost 3 bases, V lost 0 bases, and 9 bases had no gene match. Germline assignment: CDR1 SGDLS and CDR2 YYNGEE. This CDR3 spans 17 amino acids. The CDR3: CASSVALRGSGYNEQFF. CDR3 coding DNA: TGTGCCAGCAGCGTAGCTTTGCGGGGGAGTGGCTACAATGAGCAGTTCTTC.